This is a list of T cell receptor beta chains from one sample in a study of neurological immune-mediated disorders. TCRdb redid the calling of the 5' RACE reads with MiXCR, one entry per CDR3 protein. Of 19,000 or so distinct CDR3 sequences in the sample, approximately 14% were seen once. The sample taken for sequencing was CD4+ T cells from blood. These receptors were obtained from a woman aged 55-70 years with HTLV-1-associated myelopathy (HAM/TSP). Both conserved end residues are part of each CDR3. The order of the fields is CDR3 DNA, CDR3 protein, J gene, clone size, CDR3 length, V gene, D gene. The D gene is left open where the match is weak. The size field is filled for only some rows; it gives once, few, many or a size class.

TGTGCCAGCAGCCAAGGACCAACTAGCTCCAATACGCAGTATTTT CASSQGPTSSNTQYF TRBJ2-3 many 15 TRBV14 NA
TGTGCCAGCAGCAGGGATATAAATTCACCCCTCCACTTT CASSRDINSPLHF TRBJ1-6 medium-sized 13 TRBV2 NA
TGTGCCAGTAGTATACGGCGGCTCTCTGGAAACACCATATATTTT CASSIRRLSGNTIYF TRBJ1-3 many 15 TRBV19 NA
TGTGCCAGCAGCTGGACTAGCTCCTACAATGAGCAGTTCTTC CASSWTSSYNEQFF TRBJ2-1 many 14 TRBV3-1 TRBD2
TGTGCCAGCATGTGGGACAGCAATCAGCCCCAGCATTTT CASMWDSNQPQHF TRBJ1-5 many 13 TRBV6-6 NA
TGCAGTGCTAGGACGGGACTTCACACCGGGGAGCTGTTTTTT CSARTGLHTGELFF TRBJ2-2 many 14 TRBV20-1 NA
TGTGCCACCAGTGATTTAACAGGGAACACCGGGGAGCTGTTTTTT CATSDLTGNTGELFF TRBJ2-2 many 15 TRBV24-1 NA
TGCGCCAGCAGACTAGCGGGGGCAAGGGAGCAGTTCTTC CASRLAGAREQFF TRBJ2-1 NA 13 TRBV5-1 TRBD2
NA CASSFYICSARAVGRVRETQYF TRBJ2-5 NA 22 TRBV5-1 NA
TGCGCCAGCAGCCGCCCGGGGAGCCCGGACACAGATACGCAGTATTTT CASSRPGSPDTDTQYF TRBJ2-3 many 16 TRBV5-1 NA
TGTGCCAGCAGCATAAGGACAGGGGGATCATCGATGAACACTGAAGCTTTCTTT CASSIRTGGSSMNTEAFF TRBJ1-1 many 18 TRBV7-2 TRBD1
TGTGCCAGCAGCGACCCGGGACAGGGGCAAGAGACCCAGTACTTC CASSDPGQGQETQYF TRBJ2-5 many 15 TRBV11-3 TRBD1
TGCGCCAGCAGCTTGGGAGGGGAGAGCTCTGGAAACACCATATATTTT CASSLGGESSGNTIYF TRBJ1-3 many 16 TRBV5-1 NA
TGTGCCAGCAGTTCGAGACAGGGGGCCGGAGAAAAACTGTTTTTT CASSSRQGAGEKLFF TRBJ1-4 many 15 TRBV12-3/TRBV12-4 TRBD1
TGCGCCAGCAGCTCTCAGGGGGATAGCAATCAGCCCCAGCATTTT CASSSQGDSNQPQHF TRBJ1-5 NA 15 TRBV5-1 TRBD1
TGTGCCAGCAGCTTAGCAGGGAGGAATGAAAAACTGTTTTTT CASSLAGRNEKLFF TRBJ1-4 many 14 TRBV7-9 NA
TGTGCCAGCAGTTACTCCCGCGGGGACACTGAAGCTTTCTTT CASSYSRGDTEAFF TRBJ1-1 many 14 TRBV6-5 NA
TGCGCCAGCAGCCCCGCGGCAGCCCGGAATGGCTACACCTTC CASSPAAARNGYTF TRBJ1-2 many 14 TRBV5-1 NA